These 21 T cell receptor beta chains came from one sample sequenced in a study of T cells in Graves' hyperthyroidism and ophthalmopathy (dated by TCRdb to between 2018 and 2021). Library preparation employed multiplex PCR. TCRdb records Illumina HiSeq 2000 as the sequencer. TCR beta CDR3 regions were amplified from RNA transcripts. The TCR CDR3 was subjected to a first round of RT-PCR using the HTBI primer set and the Qiagen OneStep RT-PCR kit. TCRdb reprocessing: public reads trimmed at Q25 with fastp, clones called with MiXCR, in-frame beta chains kept. All rows with the same CDR3 protein become a single entry with the most common DNA and genes. The sample table contains about 560,000 distinct CDR3 sequences; only one count was recorded for around 17% of them. The top ten constitute 15% to 20% of the sample. The specimen was blood. The receptors originated from a woman younger than 35 with Graves' hyperthyroidism.

The rearrangement joins TRBV6-2 or TRBV6-3 to TRBJ2-2, with TRBD1 matching 7 bases. From germline, CDR1 is MNHEY and CDR2 SVGEGT. With 6 bases clipped from V and 1 base from J, the junction kept 5 bases outside the gene matches. The length of the CDR3 is 15 residues. CDR3 in amino acids: CASSIDRVNTGELFF. CDR3 bases: TGTGCCAGCAGCATCGACAGGGTGAACACCGGGGAGCTGTTTTTT.

The chain uses TRBV29-1 and TRBJ1-3, with D hard to call. The CDR3 covers 14 residues. The germline V and J ends were trimmed by 7 bases and 2 bases, with 15 bases remaining between them. Germline CDR1 reads SQVTM; CDR2 reads ANQGSEA. As DNA, the CDR3 is TGCAGCGCCTTGGTGGCACCTGCTGGAAACACCATATATTTT. It codes for CSALVAPAGNTIYF.

In the case of this clonotype: This may stem from a read error, because a much larger clone lies one nucleotide away. The V gene is TRBV3-1, the J gene TRBJ1-5; D is ambiguous. Germline V gene data show CDR1 as LGHDT and CDR2 as YNNKEL (reference sequence). This CDR3 contains 12 residues. The DNA of the CDR3 is TGTGCCAGCAGCCATTTGGATCAGCTCCAGCATTTT. As protein: CASSHLDQLQHF.

The table lists this clonotype with many counts. The chain uses TRBV6-1 and TRBJ2-7, with TRBD2 identical over 10 bases. With V trimmed by 6 bases and J by 4 bases, 6 bases remained unmatched. CDR1 MNHNS and CDR2 SASEGT come from the germline V gene. This CDR3 is 14 amino acids long. The CDR3 sequence: CASRSGTSVYEQYF. CDR3 in DNA: TGTGCCAGCAGATCCGGGACTAGCGTTTACGAGCAGTACTTC.

This clonotype occurred a few times. The V call is TRBV12-5, the J call TRBJ1-6, with TRBD1 matching 10 bases. Looked up from germline, CDR1 is LGHNT and CDR2 is FRNRAP. With 6 bases clipped from V and 9 bases from J, the junction kept 14 bases outside the gene matches. This CDR3 comprises 17 residues. DNA of the CDR3: TGTGCTAGTGGCCGAAAGACCGGGACAGGGGTAAGTTCACCCCTCCACTTT. Its protein is CASGRKTGTGVSSPLHF.

This clonotype was seen repeatedly, ten times or more. The chain is built from TRBV20-1 and TRBJ2-7; 13 bases match TRBD2. Germline loops: CDR1 DFQATT, CDR2 SNEGSKA (reference sequence). The junction had 1 base not matched to a gene; V was cut back by 1 base and J by 1 base. CDR3 length: 15 residues. The CDR3, as DNA: TGCAGTGCTAGAGGGACTAGCGGGAGATCCTACGAGCAGTACTTC. Its translation: CSARGTSGRSYEQYF.

The chain uses TRBV6-2 or TRBV6-3 and TRBJ1-6; D perhaps matches TRBD1 (5 bases). The CDR3 runs 13 residues. Germline V gene lookup returns CDR1 MNHEY and CDR2 SVGEGT. V lost 8 bases and J lost 9, with 14 bases in between. CDR3 in amino acids: CASVGTGASPLHF. The CDR3 nucleotides read TGTGCCAGCGTGGGGACCGGGGCTTCACCCCTCCACTTT.

Details on this clonotype: One end of the junction varies from germline; a read error may be responsible. The chain couples TRBV9 to TRBJ2-7, with D tentatively TRBD2 (6 bases). The CDR3 is made up of 14 amino acids. Germline CDR1 is SGDLS and CDR2 is YYNGEE. For the CDR3, the DNA is TGTGCCAGCAGCGTATCGGGGGATGTTAACGAGCAGTGCTTC. Translation gives CASSVSGDVNEQCF.

Comment on this clonotype: The junction and the germline gene differ at one end; a read error may be behind it. The rearrangement joins TRBV11-2 to TRBJ2-1; D unclear. The CDR3 runs to 15 residues. Germline loops: CDR1 SGHAT, CDR2 FQNNGV. The CDR3 reads CASSVEVSSYNEQFF. The CDR3 DNA sequence: TGTGCCAGCAGCGTAGAAGTCAGCTCCTACAATGAGCAGTTCTTC.

This clonotype appeared many times. The rearrangement joins TRBV11-3 to TRBJ2-1; TRBD2 matches 12 bases. The CDR3 is 16 residues long. The V and J ends lost 5 bases and 8 bases, in that order; junction bases with no gene match: 10. The germline gives CDR1 SGHNT, CDR2 YENEEA. In nucleotides, the CDR3 is TGTGCCAGCAGCCAAGGCTCTAGCGGGAGGGCCGATGAGCAGTTCTTC. This translates into CASSQGSSGRADEQFF. The full variable domain, rest sourced from reference TRBV11-3 and TRBJ2-1, is EAGVVQSPRYKIIEKKQPVAFWCNPISGHNTLYWYLQNLGQGPELLIRYENEEAVDDSQLPKDRFSAERLKGVDSTLKIQPAELGDSAVYLCASSQGSSGRADEQFFGPGTRLTVL.

In the case of this clonotype: This may come from a read error, since a much larger clone is one base off. The rearrangement uses TRBV6-1 and TRBJ2-3, with 8 positions matching TRBD2. With V trimmed by 7 bases and J by 12 bases, 15 bases remained unmatched. The CDR3 runs 14 residues. Germline lookup yields CDR1 MNHNS and CDR2 SASEGT. CDR3 sequence reads: CASMISGTTGSQYF. The CDR3 DNA follows: TGTGCCAGCATGATTAGCGGGACAACTGGGTCACAGTATTTT.

The table lists this clonotype with a few counts. The V call is TRBV6-1, the J call TRBJ2-7; no reliable D call. The V gene lost 8 bases and the J gene lost 2 bases, with 16 bases spanning the gap. Germline V gives CDR1 MNHNS, CDR2 SASEGT. The CDR3 spans 14 residues. The CDR3 coding sequence is TGTGCCAGCCAGTTGGATCGTGGTACCTACGAGCAGTACTTC. The encoded protein is CASQLDRGTYEQYF.

This clonotype appeared a single time. The chain is built from TRBV4-1 and TRBJ2-5, with D maybe TRBD2 (5 bases). V was pared by 1 base and J by 7 bases, with 16 bases between. CDR3 length: 15 amino acids. Per germline, CDR1 MGHRA and CDR2 YSYEKL. The chain's CDR3 is CASSQGTLPSVTQYF. The CDR3 DNA reads TGCGCCAGCAGCCAAGGGACTCTGCCCTCTGTGACCCAGTACTTC.

This clonotype was detected many times. The CDR3 is CASSHRESGYEQYF. The CDR3, as DNA: TGTGCCAGCAGCCACAGGGAATCGGGGTACGAGCAGTACTTC. The chain joins TRBV3-1 to TRBJ2-7; either TRBD1 or TRBD2 may supply D (5 bases each). Germline V lookup: CDR1 LGHDT, CDR2 YNNKEL (reference sequence). V was cut by 3 bases and J by 4 bases, with 13 bases left in between. The CDR3 extends over 14 amino acids.

The chain employs TRBV7-8 and TRBJ2-5; no definite D call. The V gene's germline CDR1 is SGHVS and CDR2 FQNEAQ. Trimming cost V 3 bases and J 1 base, with 9 bases left between them. The length of the CDR3 is 14 residues. The CDR3 region is CASSLRTLQETQYF. The CDR3 bases are TGTGCCAGCAGCTTGAGGACCCTCCAAGAGACCCAGTACTTC.

The V call is TRBV27, the J call TRBJ2-1; no reliable D call. This CDR3 region has 8 residues. Germline V CDR1 and CDR2: MNHEY, SMNVEV (reference sequence). V shed 9 bases and J shed 10 bases, with 4 bases lying between them. Here the CDR3 reads CAREEQFF. For the CDR3, the DNA is TGTGCCAGGGAAGAGCAGTTCTTC.

This clonotype was seen at least ten times. The chain recombines TRBV7-9 with TRBJ2-5, with unresolved D. This CDR3 has 13 residues. CDR1 is SEHNR and CDR2 is FQNEAQ in the germline V gene (reference sequence). V gave up 3 bases and J gave up 2 bases, with 7 bases separating them. In DNA form, the CDR3 reads TGTGCCAGCAGCTTGGGAACTCAAGAGACCCAGTACTTC. Encoded protein: CASSLGTQETQYF.

This clonotype appeared a few times. This rearrangement joins TRBV6-1 to TRBJ1-3; D unclear. V was pared by 7 bases and J by 0 bases, with 16 bases between. Germline V gene sequence: CDR1 MNHNS, CDR2 SASEGT. The CDR3 consists of 16 residues. CDR3 sequence (DNA): TGTGCCAGCACCCCGACCACAGCTTCCTCTGGAAACACCATATATTTT. Residues: CASTPTTASSGNTIYF.

This clonotype has more than one count but fewer than ten. The rearrangement links TRBV3-1 to TRBJ2-3; possibly TRBD2 for D (6 bases). Germline values: CDR1 LGHDT, CDR2 YNNKEL (reference sequence). The CDR3 is 17 residues long. The ends were cut back, 5 bases at V and 1 base at J, with 19 bases in the middle. CDR3 residues: CASSSRLASVGTDTQYF. The CDR3 DNA sequence: TGTGCCAGCAGCTCCCGTCTAGCGAGTGTCGGCACAGATACGCAGTATTTT.

This chain joins TRBV11-2 and TRBJ1-4, with D hard to call. Germline CDR1 is SGHAT and CDR2 is FQNNGV. Trimming removed 1 base at V and 4 bases at J, with 7 bases between. This CDR3 contains 14 residues. The CDR3 loop is CASSLAGVNEKLFF. The CDR3 DNA reads TGTGCCAGCAGCTTAGCGGGAGTTAATGAAAAACTGTTTTTT.

The genes are TRBV11-2 and TRBJ2-3; the match to TRBD2 covers 9 bases. The trim removed 5 bases at V and 3 bases at J, leaving 9 bases unmatched. The CDR3 runs to 16 residues. Germline-derived CDR1 and CDR2 are SGHAT and FQNNGV. This CDR3 is CASSPFGSGGTDTQYF. The DNA for the CDR3 is TGTGCCAGCAGCCCCTTCGGTAGCGGGGGAACAGATACGCAGTATTTT.